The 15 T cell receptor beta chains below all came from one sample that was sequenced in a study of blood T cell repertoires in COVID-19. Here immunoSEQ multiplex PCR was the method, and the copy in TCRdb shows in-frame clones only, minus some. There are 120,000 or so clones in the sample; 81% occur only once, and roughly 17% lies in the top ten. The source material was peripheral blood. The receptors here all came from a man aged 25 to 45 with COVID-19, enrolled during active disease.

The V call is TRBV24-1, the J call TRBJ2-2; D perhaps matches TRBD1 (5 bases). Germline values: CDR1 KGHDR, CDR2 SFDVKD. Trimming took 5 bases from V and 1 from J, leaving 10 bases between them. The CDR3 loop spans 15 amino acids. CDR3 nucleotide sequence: TGTGCCACCAGTGCGGCTAGGGGGAACACCGGGGAGCTGTTTTTT. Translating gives CATSAARGNTGELFF.

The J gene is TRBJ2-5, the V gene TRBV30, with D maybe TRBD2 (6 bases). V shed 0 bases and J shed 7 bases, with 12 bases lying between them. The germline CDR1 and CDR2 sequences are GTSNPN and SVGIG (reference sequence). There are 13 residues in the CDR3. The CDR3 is CAWSVAGLRTQYF. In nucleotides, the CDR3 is TGTGCCTGGAGTGTCGCGGGGCTTCGGACCCAGTACTTC. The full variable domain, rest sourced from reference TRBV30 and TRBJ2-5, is SQTIHQWPATLVQPVGSPLSLECTVEGTSNPNLYWYRQAAGRGLQLLFYSVGIGQISSEVPQNLSASRPQDRQFILSSKKLLLSDSGFYLCAWSVAGLRTQYFGPGTRLLVL.

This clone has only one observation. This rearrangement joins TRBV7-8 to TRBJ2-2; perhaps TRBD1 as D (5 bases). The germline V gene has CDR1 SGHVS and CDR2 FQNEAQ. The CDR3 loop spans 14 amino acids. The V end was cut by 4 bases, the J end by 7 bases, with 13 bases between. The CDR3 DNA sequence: TGTGCCAGCAGCTGGGAACGGCAGGGCGGGGAGCTGTTTTTT. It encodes CASSWERQGGELFF. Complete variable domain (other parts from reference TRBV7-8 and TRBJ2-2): GAGVSQSPRYKVAKRGQDVALRCDPISGHVSLFWYQQALGQGPEFLTYFQNEAQLDKSGLPSDRFFAERPEGSVSTLKIQRTQQEDSAVYLCASSWERQGGELFFGEGSRLTVL.

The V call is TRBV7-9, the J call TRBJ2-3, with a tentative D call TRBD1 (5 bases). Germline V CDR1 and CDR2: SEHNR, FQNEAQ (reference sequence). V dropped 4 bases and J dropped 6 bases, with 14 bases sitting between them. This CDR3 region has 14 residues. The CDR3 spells CASSSGQVKDTQYF. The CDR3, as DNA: TGTGCCAGCAGCTCCGGACAAGTTAAGGATACGCAGTATTTT.

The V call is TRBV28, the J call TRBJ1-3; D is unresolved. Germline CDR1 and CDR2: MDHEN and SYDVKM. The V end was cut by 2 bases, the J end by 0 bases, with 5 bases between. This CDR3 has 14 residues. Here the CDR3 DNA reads TGTGCCAGCAGTTTAAGCGCCTCTGGAAACACCATATATTTT. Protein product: CASSLSASGNTIYF.

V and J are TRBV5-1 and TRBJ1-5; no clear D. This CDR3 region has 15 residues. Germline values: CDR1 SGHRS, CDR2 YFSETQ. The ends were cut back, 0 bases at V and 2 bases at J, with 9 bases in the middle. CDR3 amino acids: CASSLAGVGNQPQHF. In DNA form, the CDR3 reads TGCGCCAGCAGCTTGGCGGGAGTCGGCAATCAGCCCCAGCATTTT. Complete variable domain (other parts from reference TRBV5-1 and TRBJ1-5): KAGVTQTPRYLIKTRGQQVTLSCSPISGHRSVSWYQQTPGQGLQFLFEYFSETQRNKGNFPGRFSGRQFSNSRSEMNVSTLELGDSALYLCASSLAGVGNQPQHFGDGTRLSIL.

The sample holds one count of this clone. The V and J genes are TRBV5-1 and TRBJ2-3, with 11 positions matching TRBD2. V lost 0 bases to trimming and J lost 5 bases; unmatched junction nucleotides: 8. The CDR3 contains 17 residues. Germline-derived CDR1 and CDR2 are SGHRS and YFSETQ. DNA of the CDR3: TGCGCCAGCAGCTTGGCCGGGACTAGCGGTACGATAGATACGCAGTATTTT. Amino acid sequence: CASSLAGTSGTIDTQYF.

As DNA, the CDR3 is TGTGCCAGTAGTCCCTCAGGGGGCGCGAACACTGAAGCTTTCTTT. This translates into CASSPSGGANTEAFF. The chain couples TRBV19 to TRBJ1-1; 8 bases agree with TRBD1. The CDR3 totals 15 residues. CDR1 LNHDA and CDR2 SQIVND come from the germline V gene (reference sequence). Losses at the gene ends were 5 bases for V and 1 base for J; bases not matched to a gene: 6.

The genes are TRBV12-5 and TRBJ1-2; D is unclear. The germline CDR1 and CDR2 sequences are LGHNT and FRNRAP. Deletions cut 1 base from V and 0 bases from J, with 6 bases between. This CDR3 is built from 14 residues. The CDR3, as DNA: TGTGCTAGTGGTTTGGACGGAGCTAACTATGGCTACACCTTC. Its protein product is CASGLDGANYGYTF.

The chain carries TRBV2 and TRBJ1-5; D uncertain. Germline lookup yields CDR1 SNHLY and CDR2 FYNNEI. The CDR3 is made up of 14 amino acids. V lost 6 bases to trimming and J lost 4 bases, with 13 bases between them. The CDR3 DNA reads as TGTGCCAGCAGCGTCCGAGGTGGGAATCAGCCCCAGCATTTT. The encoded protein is CASSVRGGNQPQHF.

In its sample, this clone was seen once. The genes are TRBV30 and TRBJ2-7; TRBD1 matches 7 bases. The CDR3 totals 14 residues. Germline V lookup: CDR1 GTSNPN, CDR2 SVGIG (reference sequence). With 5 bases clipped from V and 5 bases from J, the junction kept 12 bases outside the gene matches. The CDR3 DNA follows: TGTGCCTGGTCCCCCGGGACAGTCATGAACGAGCAGTACTTC. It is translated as CAWSPGTVMNEQYF.

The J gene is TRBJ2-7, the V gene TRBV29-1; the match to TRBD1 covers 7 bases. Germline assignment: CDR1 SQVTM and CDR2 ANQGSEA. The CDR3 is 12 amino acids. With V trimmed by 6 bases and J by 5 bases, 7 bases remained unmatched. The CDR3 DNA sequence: TGCAGCGTGGGCTGGGGACAGAACGAGCAGTACTTC. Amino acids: CSVGWGQNEQYF.

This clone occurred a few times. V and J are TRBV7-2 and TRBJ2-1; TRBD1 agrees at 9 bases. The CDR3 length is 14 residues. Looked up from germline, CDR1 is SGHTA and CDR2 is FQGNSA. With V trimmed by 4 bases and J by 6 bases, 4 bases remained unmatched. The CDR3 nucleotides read TGTGCCAGCAGCTGGCCGGGACAGGGCAATGAGCAGTTCTTC. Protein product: CASSWPGQGNEQFF.

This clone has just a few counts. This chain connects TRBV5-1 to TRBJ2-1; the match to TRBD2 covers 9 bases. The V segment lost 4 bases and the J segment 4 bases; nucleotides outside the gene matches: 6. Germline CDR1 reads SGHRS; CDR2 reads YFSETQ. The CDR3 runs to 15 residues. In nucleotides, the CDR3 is TGCGCCAGCAGCCCCCTAGCGGGATCATACAATGAGCAGTTCTTC. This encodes CASSPLAGSYNEQFF.

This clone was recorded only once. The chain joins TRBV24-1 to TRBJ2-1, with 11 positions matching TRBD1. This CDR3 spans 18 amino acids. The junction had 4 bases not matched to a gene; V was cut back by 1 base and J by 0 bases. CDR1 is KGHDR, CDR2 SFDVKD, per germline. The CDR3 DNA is TGTGCCACCAGTGATTTTGGGACAGGGGGTAGCTCCTACAATGAGCAGTTCTTC. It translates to CATSDFGTGGSSYNEQFF.